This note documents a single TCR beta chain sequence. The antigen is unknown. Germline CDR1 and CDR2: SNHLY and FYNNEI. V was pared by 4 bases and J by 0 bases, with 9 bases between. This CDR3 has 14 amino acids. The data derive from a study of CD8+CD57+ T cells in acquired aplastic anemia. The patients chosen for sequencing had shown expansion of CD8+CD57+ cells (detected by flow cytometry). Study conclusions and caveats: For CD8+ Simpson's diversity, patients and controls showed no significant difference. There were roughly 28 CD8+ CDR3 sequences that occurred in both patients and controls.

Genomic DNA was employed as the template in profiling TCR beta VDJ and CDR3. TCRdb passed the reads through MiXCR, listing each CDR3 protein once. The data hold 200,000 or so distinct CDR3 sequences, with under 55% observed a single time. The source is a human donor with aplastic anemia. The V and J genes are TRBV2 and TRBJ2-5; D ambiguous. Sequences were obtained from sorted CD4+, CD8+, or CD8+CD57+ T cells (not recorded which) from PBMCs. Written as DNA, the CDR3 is TGTGCCAGCAGTGGAGTCTTCTACCAAGAGACCCAGTACTTC. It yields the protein CASSGVFYQETQYF.